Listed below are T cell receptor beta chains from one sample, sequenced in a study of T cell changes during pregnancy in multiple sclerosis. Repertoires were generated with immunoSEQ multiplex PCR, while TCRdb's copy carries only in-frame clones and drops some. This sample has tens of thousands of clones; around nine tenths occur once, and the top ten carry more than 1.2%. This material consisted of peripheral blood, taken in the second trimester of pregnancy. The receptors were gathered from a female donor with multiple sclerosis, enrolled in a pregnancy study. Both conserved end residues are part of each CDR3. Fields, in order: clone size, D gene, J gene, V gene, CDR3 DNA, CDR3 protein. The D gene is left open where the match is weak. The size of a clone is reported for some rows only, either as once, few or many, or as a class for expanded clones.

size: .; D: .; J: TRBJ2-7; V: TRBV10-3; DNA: TGTGCCATCAGAGACAGGATCCACGAGCAGTACTTC; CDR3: CAIRDRIHEQYF
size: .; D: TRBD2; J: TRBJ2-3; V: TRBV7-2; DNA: TGTGCCAGCAGCTTATTTCCAGCGGGAATGACAGATACGCAGTATTTT; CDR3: CASSLFPAGMTDTQYF
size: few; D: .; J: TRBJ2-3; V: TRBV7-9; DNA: TGTGCCAGCAGCTCGGACTTGAAAGGGGATACGCAGTATTTT; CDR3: CASSSDLKGDTQYF
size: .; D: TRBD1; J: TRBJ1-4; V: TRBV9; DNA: TGTGCCAGCAGCGTGGACGGACAGGGTGGGGAAAAACTGTTTTTT; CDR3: CASSVDGQGGEKLFF
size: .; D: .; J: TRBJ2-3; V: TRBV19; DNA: TGTGCCAGTCAAAGCGGTAGCACAGATACGCAGTATTTT; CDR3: CASQSGSTDTQYF
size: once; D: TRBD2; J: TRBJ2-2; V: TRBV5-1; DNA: TGCGCCAGCACCCCCTACGGGAGGTCGCTCACCGGGGAGCTGTTTTTT; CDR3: CASTPYGRSLTGELFF
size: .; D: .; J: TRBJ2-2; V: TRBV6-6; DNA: TGTGCCAGCAGCTTGGGGGCAGGGATGAACACCGGGGAGCTGTTTTTT; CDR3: CASSLGAGMNTGELFF
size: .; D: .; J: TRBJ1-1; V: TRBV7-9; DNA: TGTGCCAGCAGACCGGGGGTGAACACTGAAGCTTTCTTT; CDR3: CASRPGVNTEAFF
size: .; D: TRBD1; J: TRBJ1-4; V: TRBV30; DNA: TGTGCCTGGAGTTTAAGGGGGCGGGAAAAACTGTTTTTT; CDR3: CAWSLRGREKLFF
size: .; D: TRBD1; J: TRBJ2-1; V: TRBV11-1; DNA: TGTGCCAGCAGCGATCCGGGACAGGGAGTTGTCAATGAGCAGTTCTTC; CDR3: CASSDPGQGVVNEQFF